A single sample is the source of the 25 T cell receptor beta chains below, sequenced in a study of blood T cells in healthy people across ages. Primers used in a second PCR of about 7 to 12 cycles were a sample-barcoded 5' primer and a J-beta primer mix. TCRdb recomputed calls from the 5' RACE reads with MiXCR, one row per CDR3 protein. Of over 600,000 distinct CDR3 sequences detected, about 43% appear once; the ten largest clones hold around 32%. Sequenced: blood. Receptors originate from a man older than 75 in good health.

In nucleotides, the CDR3 is TGCAGTGCAAGGACTTCCCGGACCTACAATGAGCAGTACTTC. Residues: CSARTSRTYNEQYF. V usage is TRBV20-1 and J usage is TRBJ2-7, with a weak D call TRBD2 (5 bases). V lost 6 bases and J 7 bases, leaving 22 bases between the germline ends. The V gene's germline CDR1 is DFQATT and CDR2 SNEGSKA (reference sequence). The CDR3 extends over 14 amino acids.

The CDR3 region is CASSLSLPGGGYTF. In nucleotides, the CDR3 is TGCGCCAGCAGCCTATCCCTACCAGGGGGCGGCTACACCTTC. The rearrangement joins TRBV4-3 to TRBJ1-2; TRBD1 agrees at 8 bases. With V trimmed by 4 bases and J by 8 bases, 9 bases remained unmatched. The CDR3 length is 14 residues. Germline CDR1 LGHNA, CDR2 YSLEER.

The genes are TRBV6-2 or TRBV6-3 and TRBJ2-3; 7 bases are shared with TRBD2. V shed 2 bases and J 2 bases; nucleotides not matched to a gene: 10. The CDR3 length is 17 residues. Germline V lookup: CDR1 MNHEY, CDR2 SVGEGT. CDR3 in amino acids: CASSYLDGRPFTDTQYF. CDR3 DNA sequence: TGTGCCAGCAGTTACCTTGACGGGAGGCCATTCACAGATACGCAGTATTTT.

The chain uses TRBV4-3 and TRBJ2-2; 9 bases are a match to TRBD1. The CDR3 totals 16 residues. The germline V gene encodes CDR1 LGHNA and CDR2 YSLEER. The ends lost 3 bases at V and 3 bases at J; junction bases unmatched: 5. The CDR3 DNA reads as TGCGCCAGCAGCCAGGGGACAGGGTGGGACACCGGGGAGCTGTTTTTT. It codes for CASSQGTGWDTGELFF.

This clonotype has a single count. The rearrangement joins TRBV20-1 to TRBJ2-1; D remains ambiguous. This CDR3 comprises 13 residues. V lost 4 bases and J lost 4, with 11 bases in between. Germline V lookup: CDR1 DFQATT, CDR2 SNEGSKA (reference sequence). The DNA of the CDR3 is TGCAGTGCTAAGCAAACATCATACAATGAGCAGTTCTTC. Encoded protein: CSAKQTSYNEQFF.

With regard to this clonotype: The junction does not match germline at one end; this may be a read error. The V and J genes are TRBV9 and TRBJ2-5; 11 bases map to TRBD2. Per the germline V gene, CDR1 is SGDLS and CDR2 is YYNGEE. CDR3 length equals 18 residues. CDR3 sequence reads: CAGSAGSLSGGARETQYF. DNA for the CDR3: TGTGCCGGCAGCGCCGGCTCCCTTAGCGGGGGGGCCAGAGAGACCCAGTACTTC.

This chain connects TRBV6-5 to TRBJ1-2; possibly TRBD1 for D (6 bases). The CDR3 runs to 13 residues. V dropped 6 bases and J dropped 6 bases, with 14 bases sitting between them. Germline CDR1 is MNHEY and CDR2 is SVGAGI. DNA for the CDR3: TGTGCCAGCAGCCCCGGGGGCTACGATGGCTACACCTTC. The encoded protein is CASSPGGYDGYTF.

This clonotype was found a few times. The genes are TRBV6-2 or TRBV6-3 and TRBJ1-1, with D hard to call. Germline V gene data show CDR1 as MNHEY and CDR2 as SVGEGT. Trimming stripped 6 bases from V and 1 base from J, with 12 bases between. This CDR3 has 14 amino acids. DNA for the CDR3: TGTGCCAGCAGCCCCGGGGAAACGAACACTGAAGCTTTCTTT. It is translated as CASSPGETNTEAFF.

About this clonotype: This may arise from a read error, as a much more abundant clone is one base away. The chain links TRBV25-1 to TRBJ2-7; D is possibly TRBD1 (5 bases). CDR1 MGHDK and CDR2 SYGVNS come from the germline V gene. The CDR3 sequence is 17 residues long. This CDR3 is CASSEWGQGKLSDEQYF. CDR3 nucleotide sequence: TGTGCCAGCAGTGAATGGGGTCAGGGTAAACTCTCCGACGAGCAGTACTTC.

The genes are TRBV7-9 and TRBJ2-7; 7 positions agree with TRBD1. Germline V gene lookup returns CDR1 SEHNR and CDR2 FQNEAQ (reference sequence). The CDR3 totals 13 residues. The J segment lost 12 bases and the V segment lost 5 bases, leaving 13 bases of the junction unmatched. This CDR3 is CASSAQQGNLGYF. Written as DNA, the CDR3 is TGTGCCAGCAGCGCCCAACAGGGGAACCTAGGGTACTTC.

In this sample, this clonotype turned up many times. This chain links TRBV5-5 with TRBJ2-6, with D perhaps TRBD1 (8 bases). Germline V gene data show CDR1 as SGHKS and CDR2 as YYEKEE (reference sequence). CDR3 size: 16 residues. The ends were cut back, 2 bases at V and 2 bases at J, with 11 bases in the middle. CDR3 in DNA: TGTGCCAGCAGCTTACAGGGGGGGACTGGGGCCAACGTCCTGACTTTC. Translated: CASSLQGGTGANVLTF. The full variable domain, in which reference TRBV5-5 and TRBJ2-6 provide the parts outside the CDR3, is DAGVTQSPTHLIKTRGQQVTLRCSPISGHKSVSWYQQVLGQGPQFIFQYYEKEERGRGNFPDRFSARQFPNYSSELNVNALLLGDSALYLCASSLQGGTGANVLTFGAGSRLTVL.

This chain uses TRBV5-1 with TRBJ2-7; D ambiguous. TRBJ2-5 matches the DNA end more closely, so the J call is doubtful. In germline, CDR1 is SGHRS, CDR2 YFSETQ. The CDR3 is made up of 15 amino acids. CDR3 region: CASSLGPGEKETQYF. The CDR3 DNA is TGCGCCAGCAGCTTGGGGCCAGGCGAGAAGGAGACCCAGTACTTC.

This chain links TRBV6-5 with TRBJ2-1; 7 positions match TRBD1. Unmatched junction bases numbered 5, after V lost 0 bases and J lost 6 bases. Germline V gene sequence: CDR1 MNHEY, CDR2 SVGAGI. The CDR3 length is 15 residues. The CDR3 DNA follows: TGTGCCAGCAGTTACTCGAGACAGGGAGCCAATGAGCAGTTCTTC. Protein product: CASSYSRQGANEQFF.

This chain connects TRBV3-1 to TRBJ2-2; 14 nucleotides match TRBD2. The trim removed 1 base at V and 7 bases at J, leaving 8 bases unmatched. This CDR3 is built from 18 residues. CDR1 is LGHDT and CDR2 is YNNKEL in the germline V gene (reference sequence). The CDR3 nucleotides are TGTGCCAGCAGCCAAGTTGACCGGACTAGCGGGAGGATCGGGGAGCTGTTTTTT. This translates into CASSQVDRTSGRIGELFF.

The chain has TRBV3-1 and TRBJ2-1; D may be TRBD2 (6 bases). This CDR3 has 15 residues. The germline V and J ends were trimmed by 3 bases and 13 bases, with 22 bases remaining between them. The germline V gene encodes CDR1 LGHDT and CDR2 YNNKEL (reference sequence). The CDR3 spells CASSHRRPPRETQFF. The CDR3 nucleotides are TGTGCCAGCAGCCATAGGAGGCCCCCACGGGAGACCCAGTTCTTC.

This clonotype has just a few counts. The V gene is TRBV20-1, the J gene TRBJ2-1; 9 bases agree with TRBD2. V shed 5 bases and J 0 bases; nucleotides not matched to a gene: 5. Germline V gene sequence: CDR1 DFQATT, CDR2 SNEGSKA (reference sequence). This CDR3 is built from 15 residues. The CDR3 loop is CSAALAGTSYNEQFF. CDR3 DNA: TGCAGTGCTGCCCTAGCGGGAACCTCCTACAATGAGCAGTTCTTC.

The chain recombines TRBV20-1 with TRBJ1-5; 10 bases line up with TRBD1. The length of the CDR3 is 16 residues. Germline V CDR1 and CDR2: DFQATT, SNEGSKA (reference sequence). The V segment lost 6 bases and the J segment 0 bases; nucleotides outside the gene matches: 8. This CDR3 reads CSATGQGLDSNQPQHF. The CDR3 DNA follows: TGCAGTGCAACGGGACAGGGGCTTGATAGCAATCAGCCCCAGCATTTT.

The CDR3 DNA sequence: TGTGCCAGCAGTTTAGAGACCGGGCGCAAAAACATTCAGTACTTC. This sequence encodes CASSLETGRKNIQYF. The chain combines TRBV12-3 or TRBV12-4 with TRBJ2-4; D is ambiguous. V lost 1 base and J lost 3, with 10 bases in between. The CDR3 runs to 15 residues.

This rearrangement joins TRBV27 to TRBJ2-7, with 9 bases aligning to TRBD1. CDR1 is MNHEY and CDR2 is SMNVEV in the germline V gene (reference sequence). Trimming cost V 4 bases and J 2 bases; bases outside gene matches: 12. This CDR3 is 17 amino acids long. As DNA, the CDR3 is TGTGCCAGCAGTTCCTCCTTTGGAGGGGACAGGGCCTACGAGCAGTACTTC. Amino acid sequence: CASSSSFGGDRAYEQYF.

This chain connects TRBV4-1 to TRBJ2-2, with 7 bases that match TRBD2. Per germline, CDR1 MGHRA and CDR2 YSYEKL. V was clipped by 0 bases and J by 4 bases; unmatched bases: 2. CDR3 size: 15 residues. The CDR3: CASSQEGLRTGELFF. In DNA form, the CDR3 reads TGCGCCAGCAGCCAAGAGGGACTACGCACCGGGGAGCTGTTTTTT.

This clonotype was seen a handful of times. The V and J genes are TRBV20-1 and TRBJ1-4; 7 nucleotides line up with TRBD1. Looked up from germline, CDR1 is DFQATT and CDR2 is SNEGSKA (reference sequence). The CDR3 is made up of 15 amino acids. V gave up 5 bases and J gave up 0 bases; unmatched junction bases: 6. For the CDR3, the DNA is TGCAGTGCTCCGGACAGGCGAACAACTAATGAAAAACTGTTTTTT. Translation gives CSAPDRRTTNEKLFF.

This clonotype was observed at least ten times. CDR3 nucleotide sequence: TGTGCCAGCGCCTCTCTCGGGACAGGGGGGAAGAATGAGCAGTTCTTC. Its translation: CASASLGTGGKNEQFF. The chain links TRBV27 to TRBJ2-1; 11 bases are shared with TRBD1. There are 16 residues in the CDR3. The ends lost 8 bases at V and 7 bases at J; junction bases unmatched: 13. Germline V gene lookup returns CDR1 MNHEY and CDR2 SMNVEV (reference sequence).

Only a few counts were recorded for this clonotype. The genes are TRBV4-3 and TRBJ1-4; 7 nucleotides align to TRBD1. The V gene's germline CDR1 is LGHNA and CDR2 YSLEER. The CDR3 is made up of 16 amino acids. J gave up 7 bases and V 1 base, and 9 bases lay outside the gene matches. This CDR3 is CASSQGSLTGSEKLFF. DNA of the CDR3: TGCGCCAGCAGCCAAGGTTCGTTGACAGGGAGTGAAAAACTGTTTTTT.

V is TRBV7-8 and J is TRBJ2-3, with 8 bases lining up with TRBD2. The germline V gene encodes CDR1 SGHVS and CDR2 FQNEAQ. This CDR3 has 14 residues. The ends lost 5 bases at V and 10 bases at J; junction bases unmatched: 11. The CDR3 region has the DNA TGTGCCAGCAGCCCTATTACGGGGGGGCGGTCGCAGTATTTT. Translation gives CASSPITGGRSQYF.

The table lists this clonotype with a count of one. Compared with germline, one end of the junction differs, possibly owing to a read error. This chain uses TRBV27 with TRBJ2-4; 7 nucleotides align to TRBD2. CDR3 size: 15 residues. Germline-derived CDR1 and CDR2 are MNHEY and SMNVEV (reference sequence). CDR3 sequence reads: CASSFEGGRENIQYF. For the CDR3, the DNA is TGTGCCAGTAGTTTTGAGGGAGGGAGGGAAAACATTCAGTACTTC.